The present entry profiles one TCR beta chain with its context. This sample is drawn from a study of cytomegalovirus exposure and HLA in healthy donors. Germline assignment: CDR1 MDHEN and CDR2 SYDVKM. CDR3 length equals 15 residues. V lost 6 bases and J 5 bases, leaving 17 bases between the germline ends. The PCR employed 60 Vbeta primers together with 13 Jbeta primers. Sequencing was performed with immunoSEQ multiplex PCR; in TCRdb, only in-frame clones are kept and a portion is missing. The profile covers fewer than 250,000 clones, with over 60% appearing a single time and over 2% taken by the ten largest.

The sample was PBMCs. This clonotype was obtained from a woman in her twenties or thirties in good health and CMV-seropositive. The chain links TRBV28 to TRBJ2-1, with D possibly TRBD2 on 6 matching bases. CDR3 protein: CASRAWGETDNEQFF. As DNA, the CDR3 is TGTGCCAGCAGGGCCTGGGGGGAGACCGACAATGAGCAGTTCTTC.